This TCR beta chain was recovered during a study of long-term antiretroviral therapy in people with HIV. Donors each had at least one pre-ART PBMC sample and at least two post-ART ones. A word on this clone: The antigen is unknown.

The J segment lost 4 bases and the V segment lost 2 bases, leaving 10 bases of the junction unmatched. There are 15 residues in the CDR3. Germline-derived CDR1 and CDR2 are GTSNPN and SVGIG (reference sequence). Overall study findings and caveats: Whichever time point was examined, clones expanded before ART dominated the repertoire. HIV repertoires covered narrower CDR3 length ranges than controls did.

It was version v3.0 of the immunoSEQ assay that was run at survey level. Sequencing aimed to cover about 40,000-55,000 T-cell genomes per sample. The assay was immunoSEQ multiplex PCR, and TCRdb's table has in-frame clones only and misses some. The sample lists 20,000 to 25,000 clones, 80% to 90% occurring once. The genes are TRBV30 and TRBJ1-1; TRBD1 matches 7 bases. The starting material was unsorted PBMCs, obtained 0.2 years before starting antiretroviral therapy. The receptor comes from a man aged 18 to 29 with HIV. The CDR3 DNA sequence: TGTGCCTGGAGTACGAATACAGGGGAGGGCACTGAAGCTTTCTTT. Its translation: CAWSTNTGEGTEAFF.